This TCR beta chain emerged from a study of CD8 T cells in Susac syndrome. Broader study findings: The TCR sequencing and HLA analysis in the study involved a relatively small number of individuals, as the study acknowledged.

A few counts support this clonotype. Its antigen is undetermined. CDR1 MDHEN and CDR2 SYDVKM come from the germline V gene. The length of the CDR3 is 15 residues. V was cut by 2 bases and J by 2 bases, with 10 bases left in between. RNA, at about 0.45 to 1 ug, was reverse transcribed with random hexamers. The immunoSEQ assay covered 54 Vbeta and 13 Jbeta segments for CDR3. TCRdb reprocessed the immunoSEQ multiplex PCR reads via MiXCR and lists one record per CDR3 protein. The sample shows about 400,000 distinct CDR3 sequences, more than 80% of them seen only once. This receptor was obtained from a human donor with multiple sclerosis. Sample: CD8+ T cells from PBMCs. The rearrangement links TRBV28 to TRBJ1-5; D unclear. In DNA, the CDR3 is TGTGCCAGCAGTTTAGCTGGGTCTGGCAATCAGCCCCAGCATTTT. Residues: CASSLAGSGNQPQHF.